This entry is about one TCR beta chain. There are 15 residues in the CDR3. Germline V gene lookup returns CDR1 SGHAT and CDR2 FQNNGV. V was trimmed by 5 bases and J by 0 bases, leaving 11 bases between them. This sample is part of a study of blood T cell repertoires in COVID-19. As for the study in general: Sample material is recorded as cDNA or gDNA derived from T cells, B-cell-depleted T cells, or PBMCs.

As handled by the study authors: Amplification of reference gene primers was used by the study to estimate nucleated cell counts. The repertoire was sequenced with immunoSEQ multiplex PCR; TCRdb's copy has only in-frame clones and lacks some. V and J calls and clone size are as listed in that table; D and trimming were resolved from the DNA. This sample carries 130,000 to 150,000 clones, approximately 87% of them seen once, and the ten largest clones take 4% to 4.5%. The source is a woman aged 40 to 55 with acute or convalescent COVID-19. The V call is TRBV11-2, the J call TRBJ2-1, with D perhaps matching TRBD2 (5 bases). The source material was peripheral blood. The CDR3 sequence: CASSTPGISYNEQFF. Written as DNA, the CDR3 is TGTGCCAGCAGCACCCCCGGGATCTCCTACAATGAGCAGTTCTTC.